Listed below are T cell receptor beta chains from one sample, sequenced in a study of blood T cell repertoires in COVID-19. Assay: immunoSEQ multiplex PCR; the TCRdb copy retains only in-frame clones and omits some. The repertoire has more than 95,000 clones, 85% of them found once; the top ten carry 25% to 30%. Sequencing was done on a sample of peripheral blood. The source of these receptors is a woman at least 80 years old with acute or convalescent COVID-19. The CDR3 runs from the conserved cysteine through the conserved F or W. The order of the fields is J gene, V gene, CDR3 protein.

J gene: TRBJ1-1
V gene: TRBV5-1
CDR3 protein: CASSLEFGGAAEAFF

J gene: TRBJ1-2
V gene: TRBV5-1
CDR3 protein: CASSFSETGNYGYTF

J gene: TRBJ1-5
V gene: TRBV19
CDR3 protein: CASSGRGTGGSNQPQHF

J gene: TRBJ2-3
V gene: TRBV2
CDR3 protein: CASREGQRTDTQYF

J gene: TRBJ2-1
V gene: TRBV11-2
CDR3 protein: CASSDGRVSYNEQFF

J gene: TRBJ1-3
V gene: TRBV19
CDR3 protein: CASRVVSGNTIYF

J gene: TRBJ1-5
V gene: TRBV5-6
CDR3 protein: CASSSGQGDQPQHF

J gene: TRBJ1-1
V gene: TRBV3-1/TRBV3-2
CDR3 protein: CASSQDYTGFAEAFF

J gene: TRBJ2-1
V gene: TRBV5-4
CDR3 protein: CASSVFGVGPNNEQFF

J gene: TRBJ2-1
V gene: TRBV6-6
CDR3 protein: CASKLGQALDEQFF

J gene: TRBJ1-1
V gene: TRBV27
CDR3 protein: CASSLYGVSDTEAFF

J gene: TRBJ1-2
V gene: TRBV2
CDR3 protein: CASRDRLYGYTF

J gene: TRBJ2-6
V gene: TRBV3-1/TRBV3-2
CDR3 protein: CASSQDLGRGGANVLTF

J gene: TRBJ2-1
V gene: TRBV28
CDR3 protein: CASSLGGGYAGGHEQFF

J gene: TRBJ2-5
V gene: TRBV27
CDR3 protein: CASSLAGPRAQYF

J gene: TRBJ2-1
V gene: TRBV6-5
CDR3 protein: CASNGAGGGNEQFF

J gene: TRBJ1-2
V gene: TRBV5-6
CDR3 protein: CASKEGLRGYTF

J gene: TRBJ1-2
V gene: TRBV4-2
CDR3 protein: CASSHATAGAGYGYTF

J gene: TRBJ2-1
V gene: TRBV5-1
CDR3 protein: CASSPRGTNLGVNEQFF

J gene: TRBJ1-5
V gene: TRBV6-5
CDR3 protein: CASSSRQGAQPQHF

J gene: TRBJ1-4
V gene: TRBV28
CDR3 protein: CASSPGGTANEKLFF

J gene: TRBJ2-1
V gene: TRBV29-1
CDR3 protein: CSVTGQGTYNEQFF

J gene: TRBJ1-5
V gene: TRBV3-1/TRBV3-2
CDR3 protein: CASSQDFRAQPQHF

J gene: TRBJ1-1
V gene: TRBV2
CDR3 protein: CASSSQGNTEAFF

J gene: TRBJ1-5
V gene: TRBV9
CDR3 protein: CASSVEVPAGNQPQHF

J gene: TRBJ1-2
V gene: TRBV5-4
CDR3 protein: CASSLFRGTANYGYTF

J gene: TRBJ2-3
V gene: TRBV18
CDR3 protein: CASSPTGISTDTQYF

J gene: TRBJ2-3
V gene: TRBV6-5
CDR3 protein: CASSYSQGAGTQYF

J gene: TRBJ1-6
V gene: TRBV15
CDR3 protein: CATSRDGGGRSPLHF

J gene: TRBJ2-1
V gene: TRBV7-9
CDR3 protein: CASSSTGTGPYNEQFF

J gene: TRBJ2-5
V gene: TRBV23-1
CDR3 protein: CASSQSQRGMETQYF

J gene: TRBJ2-2
V gene: TRBV4-2
CDR3 protein: CASSQDGTSAEHRGAVF

J gene: TRBJ2-7
V gene: TRBV19
CDR3 protein: CASSTRTGIYEQYF

J gene: TRBJ1-2
V gene: TRBV9
CDR3 protein: CASSAQTWAAGGYTF